This T cell receptor beta chain comes out of a study of CD8+ T cells in alopecia areata. Treatment indicated: oral pan-JAK inhibitor, 5-10 mg twice daily. CDR1 and CDR2 (germline): MNHEY, SVGAGI. This CDR3 comprises 14 residues. Trimming left V 2 bases short and J 5 bases short, with 11 bases between. RNA extraction was followed by reverse transcription into cDNA, which acted as the sequencing template. TCRdb keeps only in-frame clones here, not all; method: immunoSEQ multiplex PCR. In the table there are around 190,000 clones, 64% of which are singletons. The chain joins TRBV6-5 to TRBJ2-3; TRBD1 is a possible D gene (6 bases). The sequencing used CD4+ T cells sorted from blood, collected at week 4, from a patient treated with tofacitinib. The clonotype comes from a human donor with alopecia areata. The CDR3 coding sequence is TGTGCCAGCAGTTACCTCAGCAGGGGAGATACGCAGTATTTT. This sequence encodes CASSYLSRGDTQYF.